This T cell receptor beta chain was sequenced during a study of blood T cell repertoires in COVID-19. Germline-derived CDR1 and CDR2 are SGHNT and YYREEE (reference sequence). Trimming left V 1 base short and J 4 bases short, with 15 bases between. The CDR3 contains 16 residues. How the authors handled the data: The assay estimated nucleated cells by amplifying reference gene primers. Measured with immunoSEQ multiplex PCR; TCRdb has only the in-frame clones, and not every one. The V and J calls and clone size were taken over from that table, and D and trimming were inferred from the DNA. There are 90,000 to 100,000 clones in the sample; 65% to 85% occur only once, and around 10% lies in the top ten.

This sequence originates from a woman older than 75 with acute or convalescent COVID-19. Specimen: peripheral blood. The V gene is TRBV5-4, the J gene TRBJ1-3; D is perhaps TRBD1 (6 bases). The CDR3 DNA sequence: TGTGCCAGCAGCTTGAAACGTCAGGGGCCCGGAAACACCATATATTTT. Translation gives CASSLKRQGPGNTIYF.